This T cell receptor beta chain is from a study of identical twins. MiXCR, applied by TCRdb to the 5' RACE reads, yields one record per CDR3 protein. The table has about 730,000 distinct CDR3 sequences, 21% seen once. CDR1 and CDR2 from the germline V gene are DFQATT and SNEGSKA (reference sequence). The trim removed 4 bases at V and 5 bases at J, leaving 8 bases unmatched. This CDR3 spans 13 amino acids. This same sample was also part of a study on T cells expressing NK-cell markers. As reported in that work: Seven donors tested HCMV-seropositive and one tested seronegative among the eight sequenced. Of CD8+ T cells, roughly 1.0-7.0% belonged to dominant NKG2C+ clonotypes in five or six donors.

This TCR derives from a woman younger than 30 in good health. Sequenced: PBMCs. The chain joins TRBV20-1 to TRBJ2-7, with 7 bases identical to TRBD2. CDR3: CSATTVGGDEQYF. CDR3 nucleotide sequence: TGCAGTGCTACGACCGTTGGGGGGGACGAGCAGTACTTC.